This T cell receptor beta chain was found in a study of blood T cell repertoires in COVID-19. In the study overall: PBMCs, B-cell-depleted T cells, or T cells were the source of the cDNA or gDNA that made up the material.

CDR1 is DFQATT, CDR2 SNEGSKA, per germline (reference sequence). The CDR3 sequence is 14 residues long. Trimming shortened V by 3 bases and J by 7 bases, and 16 bases separated the two germline ends. TCRdb's table, derived via immunoSEQ multiplex PCR, lists solely in-frame clones and lacks some. Here the sample spans roughly 280,000 clones, roughly 86% being singletons. The sample taken for sequencing was peripheral blood. The TCR was taken from a middle-aged man with active or convalescent COVID-19. The chain links TRBV20-1 to TRBJ2-1; the D gene is possibly TRBD2 (6 bases). The chain's CDR3 is CSASSPGLWNEQFF. Here the CDR3 DNA reads TGCAGTGCTAGTAGTCCGGGACTGTGGAATGAGCAGTTCTTC.